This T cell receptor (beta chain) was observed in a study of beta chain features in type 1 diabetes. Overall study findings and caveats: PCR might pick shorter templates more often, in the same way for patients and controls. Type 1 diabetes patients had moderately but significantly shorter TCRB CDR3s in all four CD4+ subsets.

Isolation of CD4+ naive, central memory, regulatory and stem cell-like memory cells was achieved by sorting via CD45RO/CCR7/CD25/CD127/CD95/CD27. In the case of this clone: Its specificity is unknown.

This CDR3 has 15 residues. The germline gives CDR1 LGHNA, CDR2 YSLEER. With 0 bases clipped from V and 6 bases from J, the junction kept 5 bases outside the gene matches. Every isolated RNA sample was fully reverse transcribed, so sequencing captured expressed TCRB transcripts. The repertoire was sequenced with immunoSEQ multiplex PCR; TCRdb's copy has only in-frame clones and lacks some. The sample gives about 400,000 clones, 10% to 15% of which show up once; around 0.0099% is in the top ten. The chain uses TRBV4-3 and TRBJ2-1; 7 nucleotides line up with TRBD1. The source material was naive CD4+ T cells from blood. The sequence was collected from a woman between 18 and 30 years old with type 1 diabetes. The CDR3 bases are TGCGCCAGCAGCCAAGAACCACAGGGGTCCAATGAGCAGTTCTTC. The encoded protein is CASSQEPQGSNEQFF.